Given below is one TCR beta chain in context. Other DNA sequences in this specimen translate into the identical CDR3. Trimming shortened V by 0 bases and J by 2 bases, and 7 bases separated the two germline ends. Germline V gene lookup returns CDR1 SGHRS and CDR2 YFSETQ. This CDR3 contains 14 residues. This record belongs to a study of blood T cell repertoires in COVID-19. Study-level information: The United States, Italy and Spain provided the acute and convalescent COVID-19 samples.

Sequencing was performed with immunoSEQ multiplex PCR; in TCRdb, only in-frame clones are kept and a portion is missing. Of approximately 130,000 clones in the sample, 84% are singletons; the top ten hold around 13%. V is TRBV5-1 and J is TRBJ2-3; D is unclear. Sequencing was performed on peripheral blood. The TCR comes from a human donor in a cohort sampled during active COVID-19. The CDR3 is CASSLDRVTDTQYF. CDR3 nucleotides: TGCGCCAGCAGCTTGGACCGGGTCACAGATACGCAGTATTTT.